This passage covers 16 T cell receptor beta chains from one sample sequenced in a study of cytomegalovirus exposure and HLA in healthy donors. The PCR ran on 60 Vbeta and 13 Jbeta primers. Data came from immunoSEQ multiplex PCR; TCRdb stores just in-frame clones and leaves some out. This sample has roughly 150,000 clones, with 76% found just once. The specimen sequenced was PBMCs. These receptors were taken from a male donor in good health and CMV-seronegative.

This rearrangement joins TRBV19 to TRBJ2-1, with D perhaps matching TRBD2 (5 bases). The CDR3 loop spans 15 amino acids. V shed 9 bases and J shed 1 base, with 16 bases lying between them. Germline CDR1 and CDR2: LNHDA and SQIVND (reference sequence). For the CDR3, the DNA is TGTGCCAGCAAAATAACGGGGAATTCCTACAATGAGCAGTTCTTC. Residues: CASKITGNSYNEQFF.

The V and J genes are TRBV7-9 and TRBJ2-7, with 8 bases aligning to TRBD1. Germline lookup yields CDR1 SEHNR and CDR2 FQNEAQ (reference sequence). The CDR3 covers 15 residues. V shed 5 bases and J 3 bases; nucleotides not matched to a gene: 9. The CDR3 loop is CASSPPWTGNYEQYF. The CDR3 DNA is TGTGCCAGCAGCCCTCCCTGGACAGGGAACTACGAGCAGTACTTC.

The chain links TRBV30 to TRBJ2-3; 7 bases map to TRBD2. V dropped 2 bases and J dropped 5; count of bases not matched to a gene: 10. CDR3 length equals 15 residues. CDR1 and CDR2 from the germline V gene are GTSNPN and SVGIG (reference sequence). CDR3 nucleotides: TGTGCCTGGAGTTTAAGCGGGGCCGGGGGAGATACGCAGTATTTT. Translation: CAWSLSGAGGDTQYF.

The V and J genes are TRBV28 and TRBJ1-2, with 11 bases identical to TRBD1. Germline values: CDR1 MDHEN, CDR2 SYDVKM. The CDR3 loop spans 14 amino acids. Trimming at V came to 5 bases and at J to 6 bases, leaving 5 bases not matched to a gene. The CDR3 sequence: CASSSWDRGDGYTF. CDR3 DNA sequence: TGTGCCAGCAGTAGCTGGGACAGGGGGGATGGCTACACCTTC.

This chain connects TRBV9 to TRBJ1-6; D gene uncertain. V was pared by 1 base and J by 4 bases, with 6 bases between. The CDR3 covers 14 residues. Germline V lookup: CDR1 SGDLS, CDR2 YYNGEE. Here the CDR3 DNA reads TGTGCCAGCAGCGTAAAACAGTATAATTCACCCCTCCACTTT. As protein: CASSVKQYNSPLHF.

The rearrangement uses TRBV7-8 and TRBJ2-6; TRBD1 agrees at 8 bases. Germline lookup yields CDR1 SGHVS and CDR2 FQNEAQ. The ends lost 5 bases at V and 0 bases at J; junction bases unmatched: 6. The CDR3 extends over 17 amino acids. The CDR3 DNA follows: TGTGCCAGCAGCCCACACACAGGGGGCTCTGGGGCCAACGTCCTGACTTTC. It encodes CASSPHTGGSGANVLTF.

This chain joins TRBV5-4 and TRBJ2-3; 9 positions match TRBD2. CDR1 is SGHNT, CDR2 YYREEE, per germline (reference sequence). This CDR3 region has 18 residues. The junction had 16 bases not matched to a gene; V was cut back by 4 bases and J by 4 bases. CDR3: CASSPATSGPASADTQYF. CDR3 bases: TGTGCCAGCAGCCCAGCGACTAGCGGACCTGCGTCGGCAGATACGCAGTATTTT.

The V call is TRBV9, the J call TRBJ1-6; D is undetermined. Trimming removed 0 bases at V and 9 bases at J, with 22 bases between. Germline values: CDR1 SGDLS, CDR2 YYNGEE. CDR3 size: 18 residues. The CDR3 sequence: CASSVARGGNLGSSPLHF. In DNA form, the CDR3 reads TGTGCCAGCAGCGTAGCGCGGGGAGGGAATCTCGGGAGTTCACCCCTCCACTTT.

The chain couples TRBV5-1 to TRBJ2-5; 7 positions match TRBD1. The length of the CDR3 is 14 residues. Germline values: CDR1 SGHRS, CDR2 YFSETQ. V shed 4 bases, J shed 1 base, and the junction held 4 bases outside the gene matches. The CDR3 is CASSPGTAQETQYF. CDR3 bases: TGCGCCAGCAGCCCCGGGACAGCCCAAGAGACCCAGTACTTC.

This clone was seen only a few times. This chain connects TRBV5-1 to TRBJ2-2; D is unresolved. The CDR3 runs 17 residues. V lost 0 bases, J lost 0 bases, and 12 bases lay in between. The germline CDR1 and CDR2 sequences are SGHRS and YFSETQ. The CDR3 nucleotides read TGCGCCAGCAGCTTGGCCGGTCTCCTCGCGAACACCGGGGAGCTGTTTTTT. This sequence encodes CASSLAGLLANTGELFF.

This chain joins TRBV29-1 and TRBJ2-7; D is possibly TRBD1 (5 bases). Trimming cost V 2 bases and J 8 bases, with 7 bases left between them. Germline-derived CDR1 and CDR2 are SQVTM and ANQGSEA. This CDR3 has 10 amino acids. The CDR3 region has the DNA TGCAGCGTTGAAAGGGGCAAGCAGTACTTC. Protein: CSVERGKQYF.

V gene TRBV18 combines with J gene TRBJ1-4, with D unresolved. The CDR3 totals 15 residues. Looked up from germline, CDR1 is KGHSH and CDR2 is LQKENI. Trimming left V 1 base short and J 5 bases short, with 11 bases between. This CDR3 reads CASSPRDGFNEKLFF. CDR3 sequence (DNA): TGTGCCAGCTCACCACGTGATGGCTTCAATGAAAAACTGTTTTTT.

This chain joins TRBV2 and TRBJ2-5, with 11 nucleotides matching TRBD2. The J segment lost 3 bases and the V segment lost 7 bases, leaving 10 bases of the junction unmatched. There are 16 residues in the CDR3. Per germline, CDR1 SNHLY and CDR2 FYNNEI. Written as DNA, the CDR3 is TGTGCCAGCACTGCGGGGCTAGCGGGAGGTAAAGAGACCCAGTACTTC. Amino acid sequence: CASTAGLAGGKETQYF.

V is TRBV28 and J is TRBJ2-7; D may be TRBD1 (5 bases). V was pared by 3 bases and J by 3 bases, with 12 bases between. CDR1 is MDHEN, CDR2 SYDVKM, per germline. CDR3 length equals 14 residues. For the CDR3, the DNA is TGTGCCAGCAGTTTTGTAGGGGCCCTCTACGAGCAGTACTTC. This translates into CASSFVGALYEQYF.

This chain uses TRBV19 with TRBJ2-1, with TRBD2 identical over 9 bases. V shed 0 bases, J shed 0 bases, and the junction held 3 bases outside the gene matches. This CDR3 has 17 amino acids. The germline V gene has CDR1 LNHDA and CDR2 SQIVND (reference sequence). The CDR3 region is CASSIDNSGSSYNEQFF. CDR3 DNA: TGTGCCAGTAGTATAGATAATAGCGGGAGCTCCTACAATGAGCAGTTCTTC.

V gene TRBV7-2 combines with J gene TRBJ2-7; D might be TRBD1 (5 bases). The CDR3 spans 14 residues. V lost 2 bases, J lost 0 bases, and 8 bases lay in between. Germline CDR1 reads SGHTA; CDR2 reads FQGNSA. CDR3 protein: CASSLSRVSYEQYF. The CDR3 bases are TGTGCCAGCAGCTTAAGCAGGGTCTCCTACGAGCAGTACTTC.